This T cell receptor beta chain originates from a study of blood T cell repertoires in COVID-19 (dated by TCRdb to about 2020). Concerning the study at large: Samples covering the acute and convalescent phases of COVID-19 were provided by collaborators in the United States, Italy and Spain. The samples were drawn from two sources: the first 160 participants of the ongoing ImmuneRACE study, and 950 to 1,500 subjects contributed by 6 global collaborators. Where available, HLA class I and class II types were taken from metadata supplied by the sample provider and were not determined by assay-based typing. Deeply sampled blood TCRbeta repertoires from subjects exposed to, actively infected with, or recovered from COVID-19 were included in the dataset. A de-identified subject ID, COVID-19 status, age in years and sex were almost always included in the sample metadata. The material from the prospective study consisted of cDNA or gDNA derived from T cells, B-cell-depleted T cells, or PBMCs. The repertoires were released in a freely available public database intended as a resource for research on the immune response to SARS-CoV-2. On the study overall, not on this receptor specifically: How much clinical and demographic metadata was included differed by source and by participant, and the metadata was provided uncurated.

The immunoSEQ Assay, a bias-controlled multiplex PCR, was used to amplify TCRbeta CDR3 regions from genomic DNA. In the source study's methods: The number of nucleated cells in each sample was estimated by amplification of reference gene primers within the assay. To quantify the absolute abundance of each unique TCRbeta CDR3 rearrangement, sequence reads were collapsed and filtered. For each sample, productive Simpson clonality was calculated as the square root of Simpson's diversity index across productive rearrangements. Not all clones reach the TCRdb copy of this immuneACCESS table, which keeps in-frame sequences only. Checked studies attribute under half of the gap to unresolved V genes and leave the rest unexplained. V, J and clone size are taken as reported in that table, and D and trimming were inferred from the DNA itself. Across this sample there are over 150,000 clones, with about 86% seen only once. The ten largest clones take up about a tenth of the sample.

A remark on this clone: It has no known antigen specificity. The sample holds no much larger clone one base away, and base qualities are not on file.

One collaborating source in Seattle enrolled patients while the patients were actively infected and followed the patients over time throughout the course of disease. The collaborating institutions used their own protocols to collect whole blood in K2EDTA tubes. Collaborator samples were shipped for TCRbeta analysis as frozen whole blood, isolated PBMCs, or DNA extracted from either sample type. From the cysteine up to the phenylalanine, the CDR3 has a length of 14 residues. Only the CDR3 DNA stays, 42 bases, in frame from base 1. Here V drops 3 bases and J drops 4 bases, and the junction holds 4 bases not matched to any gene. The germline V gene (reference sequence) yields LGHDT for CDR1 and YNNKEL for CDR2.

The receptor chain draws on TRBV3-1 (or the pseudogene TRBV3-2) and TRBJ2-5; TRBD2 fits 8 bases in the junction. Sequences were obtained from peripheral blood. The sequence was collected from a woman in her 70s with COVID-19, enrolled during active disease. The nucleotide sequence is given as TGTGCCAGCAGCCAGCGGGGGGCCGGAGAGACCCAGTACTTC. It specifies CASSQRGAGETQYF.